This T cell receptor beta chain was identified in a study of cytotoxic CD8 clonotypes in ibrutinib-treated CLL. For the study at large: The subjects consisted of about 10 relapsed/refractory and roughly 15 treatment-naive individuals, with some 17 IGHV unmutated.

Germline assignment: CDR1 SQVTM and CDR2 ANQGSEA. J was trimmed by 4 bases and V by 6 bases; bases with no gene match: 4. The CDR3 spans 12 residues. Produced via immunoSEQ multiplex PCR; TCRdb's table is partial and in-frame only. The repertoire holds 95,000 to 100,000 clones, 70% to 85% seen once, with 32% in the top ten. The sample here was PBMCs, taken after 12 months of ibrutinib treatment. This TCR was recovered from a human donor with chronic lymphocytic leukemia. This sequence joins TRBV29-1 and TRBJ2-7; 9 bases align to TRBD1. This CDR3 reads CSVGTGLYEQYF. For the CDR3, the DNA is TGCAGCGTCGGGACAGGGTTGTACGAGCAGTACTTC.